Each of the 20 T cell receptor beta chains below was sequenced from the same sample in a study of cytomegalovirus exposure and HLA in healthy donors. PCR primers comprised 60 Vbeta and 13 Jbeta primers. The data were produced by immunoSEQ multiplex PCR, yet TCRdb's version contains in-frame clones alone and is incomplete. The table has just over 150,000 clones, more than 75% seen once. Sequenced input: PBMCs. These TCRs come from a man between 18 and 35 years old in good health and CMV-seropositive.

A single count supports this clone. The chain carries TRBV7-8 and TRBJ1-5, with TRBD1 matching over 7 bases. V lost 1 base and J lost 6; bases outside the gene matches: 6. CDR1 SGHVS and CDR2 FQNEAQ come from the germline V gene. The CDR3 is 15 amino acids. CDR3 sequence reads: CASSLGLAGGQPQHF. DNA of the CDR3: TGTGCCAGCAGCTTAGGGTTGGCAGGGGGTCAGCCCCAGCATTTT.

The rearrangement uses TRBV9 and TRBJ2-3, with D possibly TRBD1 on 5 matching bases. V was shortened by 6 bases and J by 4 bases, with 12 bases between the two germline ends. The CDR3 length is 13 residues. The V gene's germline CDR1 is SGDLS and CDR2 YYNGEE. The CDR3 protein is CASNPRGSDTQYF. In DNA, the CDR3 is TGTGCCAGCAACCCAAGGGGTTCAGATACGCAGTATTTT.

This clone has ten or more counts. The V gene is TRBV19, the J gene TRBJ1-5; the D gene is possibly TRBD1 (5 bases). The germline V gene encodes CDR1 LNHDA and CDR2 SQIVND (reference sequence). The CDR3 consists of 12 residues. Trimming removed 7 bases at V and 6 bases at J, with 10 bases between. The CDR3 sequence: CASKNGGQPQHF. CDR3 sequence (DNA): TGTGCCAGTAAAAACGGGGGTCAGCCCCAGCATTTT.

The DNA of the CDR3 is TGTGCCAGCAGTCGGGGCTACGAGCAGTACTTC. This translates into CASSRGYEQYF. The J gene is TRBJ2-7, the V gene TRBV25-1; possible D gene TRBD2, 5 bases. V shed 5 bases and J shed 3 bases, with 5 bases lying between them. This CDR3 spans 11 amino acids. Germline CDR1 reads MGHDK; CDR2 reads SYGVNS.

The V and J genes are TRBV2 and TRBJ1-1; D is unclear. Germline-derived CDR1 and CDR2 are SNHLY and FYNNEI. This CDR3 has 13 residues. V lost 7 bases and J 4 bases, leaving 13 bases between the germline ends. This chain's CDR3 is CASIRRRVTEAFF. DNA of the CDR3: TGTGCCAGCATAAGGAGGAGGGTCACTGAAGCTTTCTTT.

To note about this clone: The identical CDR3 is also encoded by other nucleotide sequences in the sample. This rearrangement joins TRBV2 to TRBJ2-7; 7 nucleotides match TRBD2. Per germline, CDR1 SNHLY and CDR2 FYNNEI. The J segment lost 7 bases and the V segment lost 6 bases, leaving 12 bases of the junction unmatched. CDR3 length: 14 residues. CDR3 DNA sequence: TGTGCCAGCAGCACTAGTGGGGGGGTGTTGGAGCAGTACTTC. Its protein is CASSTSGGVLEQYF.

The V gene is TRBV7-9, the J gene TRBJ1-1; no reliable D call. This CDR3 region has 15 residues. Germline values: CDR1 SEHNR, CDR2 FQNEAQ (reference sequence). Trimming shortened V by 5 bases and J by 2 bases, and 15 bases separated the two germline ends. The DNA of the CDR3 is TGTGCCAGCAGCACCGTAGAGAACCTCAACACTGAAGCTTTCTTT. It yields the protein CASSTVENLNTEAFF.

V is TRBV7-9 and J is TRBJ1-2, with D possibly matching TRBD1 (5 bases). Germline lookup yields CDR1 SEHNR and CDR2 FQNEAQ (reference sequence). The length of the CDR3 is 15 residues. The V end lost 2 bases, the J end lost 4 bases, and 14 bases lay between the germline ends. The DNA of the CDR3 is TGTGCCAGCAGCTTAATACAGGAGAAGGGCTATGGCTACACCTTC. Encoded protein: CASSLIQEKGYGYTF. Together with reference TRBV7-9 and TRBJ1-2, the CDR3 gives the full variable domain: DTGVSQNPRHKITKRGQNVTFRCDPISEHNRLYWYRQTLGQGPEFLTYFQNEAQLEKSRLLSDRFSAERPKGSFSTLEIQRTEQGDSAMYLCASSLIQEKGYGYTFGSGTRLTVV.

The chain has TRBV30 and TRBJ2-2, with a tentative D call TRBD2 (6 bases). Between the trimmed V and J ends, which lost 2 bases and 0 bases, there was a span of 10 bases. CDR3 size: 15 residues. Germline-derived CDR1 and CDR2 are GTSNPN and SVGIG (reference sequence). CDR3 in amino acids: CAWSIGGTNTGELFF. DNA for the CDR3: TGTGCCTGGAGTATCGGAGGGACGAACACCGGGGAGCTGTTTTTT. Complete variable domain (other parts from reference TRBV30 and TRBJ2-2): SQTIHQWPATLVQPVGSPLSLECTVEGTSNPNLYWYRQAAGRGLQLLFYSVGIGQISSEVPQNLSASRPQDRQFILSSKKLLLSDSGFYLCAWSIGGTNTGELFFGEGSRLTVL.

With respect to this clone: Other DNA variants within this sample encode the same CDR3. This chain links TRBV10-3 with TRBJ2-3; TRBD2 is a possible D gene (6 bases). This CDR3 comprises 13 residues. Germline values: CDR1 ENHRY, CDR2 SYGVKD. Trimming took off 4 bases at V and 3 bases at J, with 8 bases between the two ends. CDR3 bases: TGTGCCATCAGTGGGGGGGTGACAGATACGCAGTATTTT. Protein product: CAISGGVTDTQYF.

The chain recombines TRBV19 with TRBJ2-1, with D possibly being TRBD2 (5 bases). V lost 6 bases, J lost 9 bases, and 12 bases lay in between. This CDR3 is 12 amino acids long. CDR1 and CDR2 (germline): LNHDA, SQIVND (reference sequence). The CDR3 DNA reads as TGTGCCAGTAGAACTTCGGGGTCTGAGCAGTTCTTC. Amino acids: CASRTSGSEQFF.

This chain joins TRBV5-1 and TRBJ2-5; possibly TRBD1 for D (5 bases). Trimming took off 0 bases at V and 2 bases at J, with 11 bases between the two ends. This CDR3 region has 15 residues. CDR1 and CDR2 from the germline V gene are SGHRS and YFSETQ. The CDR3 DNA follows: TGCGCCAGCAGCTTGGCAGGGCCCCGGCAAGAGACCCAGTACTTC. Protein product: CASSLAGPRQETQYF.

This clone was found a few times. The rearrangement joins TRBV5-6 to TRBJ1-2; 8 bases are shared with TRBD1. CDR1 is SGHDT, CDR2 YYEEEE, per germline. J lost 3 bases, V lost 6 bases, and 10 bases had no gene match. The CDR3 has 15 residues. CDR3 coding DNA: TGTGCCAGCAACTTACCAGGGGGCGCTGACTATGGCTACACCTTC. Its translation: CASNLPGGADYGYTF.

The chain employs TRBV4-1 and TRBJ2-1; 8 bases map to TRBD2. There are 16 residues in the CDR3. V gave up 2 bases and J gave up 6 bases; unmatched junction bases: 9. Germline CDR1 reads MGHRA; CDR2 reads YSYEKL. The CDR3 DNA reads TGCGCCAGCAGCCAACTAACTAGCGGAGAGGGCAATGAGCAGTTCTTC. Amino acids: CASSQLTSGEGNEQFF.

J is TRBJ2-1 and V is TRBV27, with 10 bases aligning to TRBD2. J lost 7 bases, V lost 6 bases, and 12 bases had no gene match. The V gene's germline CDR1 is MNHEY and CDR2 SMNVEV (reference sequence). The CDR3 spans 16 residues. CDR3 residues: CASRERAGGARNEQFF. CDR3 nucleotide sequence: TGTGCCAGCAGAGAGCGAGCGGGGGGGGCGAGGAATGAGCAGTTCTTC.

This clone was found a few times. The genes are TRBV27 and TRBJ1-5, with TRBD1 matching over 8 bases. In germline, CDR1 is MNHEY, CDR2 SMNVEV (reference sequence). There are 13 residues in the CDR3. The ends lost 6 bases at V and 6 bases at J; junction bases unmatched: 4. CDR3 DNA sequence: TGTGCCAGCAGGCCTACAGGGGGTCAGCCCCAGCATTTT. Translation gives CASRPTGGQPQHF.

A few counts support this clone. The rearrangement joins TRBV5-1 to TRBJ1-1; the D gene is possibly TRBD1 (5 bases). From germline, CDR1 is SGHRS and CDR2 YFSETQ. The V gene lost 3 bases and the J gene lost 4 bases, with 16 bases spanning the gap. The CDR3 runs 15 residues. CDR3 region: CASSSSPGVGTEAFF. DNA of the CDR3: TGCGCCAGCAGCTCATCCCCGGGGGTGGGCACTGAAGCTTTCTTT.

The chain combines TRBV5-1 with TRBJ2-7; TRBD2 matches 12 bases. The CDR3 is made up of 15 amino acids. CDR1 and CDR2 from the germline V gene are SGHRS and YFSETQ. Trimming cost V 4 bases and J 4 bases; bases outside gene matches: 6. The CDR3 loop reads CASSRGTSGWYEQYF. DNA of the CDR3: TGCGCCAGCAGCCGGGGGACTAGCGGGTGGTACGAGCAGTACTTC.

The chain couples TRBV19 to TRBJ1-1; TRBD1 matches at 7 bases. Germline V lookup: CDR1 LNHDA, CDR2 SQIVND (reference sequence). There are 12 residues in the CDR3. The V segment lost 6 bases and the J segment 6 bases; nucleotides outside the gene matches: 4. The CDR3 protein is CASSGTEAEAFF. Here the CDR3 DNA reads TGTGCCAGTAGCGGGACAGAGGCTGAAGCTTTCTTT.

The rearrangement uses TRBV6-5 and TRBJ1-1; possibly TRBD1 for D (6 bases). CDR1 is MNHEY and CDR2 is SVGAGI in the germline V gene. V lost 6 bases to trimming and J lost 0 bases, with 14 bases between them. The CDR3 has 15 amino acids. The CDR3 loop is CASSLQGSMNTEAFF. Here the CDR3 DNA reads TGTGCCAGCAGCCTACAGGGATCCATGAACACTGAAGCTTTCTTT.